The 30 T cell receptor beta chains given below trace back to one sample, sequenced in a study of blood T cell repertoires in COVID-19. The method was immunoSEQ multiplex PCR; TCRdb's version includes in-frame clones alone and lacks a portion of them. In the table there are about 190,000 clones, 60% to 80% of which are singletons. The sample was peripheral blood. These TCRs come from a woman aged 70-85 years with acute or convalescent COVID-19.

The V call is TRBV11-2, the J call TRBJ2-2; unclear D gene. Per the germline V gene, CDR1 is SGHAT and CDR2 is FQNNGV. The CDR3 length is 14 residues. V was trimmed by 1 base and J by 5 bases, leaving 8 bases between them. CDR3 region: CASSLVGQTGELFF. In nucleotides, the CDR3 is TGTGCCAGCAGCTTAGTGGGCCAAACCGGGGAGCTGTTTTTT.

For this clone: This specimen includes other DNA sequences encoding the same CDR3. The V call is TRBV5-1, the J call TRBJ2-1; TRBD2 agrees at 10 bases. CDR3 length: 14 residues. Germline CDR1 and CDR2: SGHRS and YFSETQ. The ends lost 7 bases at V and 0 bases at J; junction bases unmatched: 1. For the CDR3, the DNA is TGCGCCAGCTCTAGCGGGAGCTCCTACAATGAGCAGTTCTTC. Protein sequence: CASSSGSSYNEQFF. Filled out from reference TRBV5-1 and TRBJ2-1, the complete variable domain reads KAGVTQTPRYLIKTRGQQVTLSCSPISGHRSVSWYQQTPGQGLQFLFEYFSETQRNKGNFPGRFSGRQFSNSRSEMNVSTLELGDSALYLCASSSGSSYNEQFFGPGTRLTVL.

The chain combines TRBV18 with TRBJ1-2, with D perhaps TRBD1 (6 bases). Trimming left V 3 bases short and J 8 bases short, with 16 bases between. This CDR3 region has 14 residues. The V gene's germline CDR1 is KGHSH and CDR2 LQKENI. As DNA, the CDR3 is TGTGCCAGCTCACCGGACCGGGGGGCGCACGGCTACACCTTC. Translating it yields CASSPDRGAHGYTF.

The CDR3 loop reads CASKRAYPTNEKLFF. DNA for the CDR3: TGTGCCAGTAAGAGGGCCTATCCAACTAATGAAAAACTGTTTTTT. The V call is TRBV19, the J call TRBJ1-4, with no clear D. The CDR3 runs to 15 residues. Germline CDR1 and CDR2: LNHDA and SQIVND (reference sequence). V lost 7 bases to trimming and J lost 0 bases, with 12 bases between them.

This clone was detected many times. The chain couples TRBV4-1 to TRBJ2-2; the D is unclear. Germline V gives CDR1 MGHRA, CDR2 YSYEKL. The CDR3 is 16 amino acids. V lost 4 bases and J 4 bases, leaving 16 bases between the germline ends. Here the CDR3 reads CASSREGNSGTGELFF. The CDR3 bases are TGCGCCAGCAGCCGAGAAGGTAACTCGGGCACCGGGGAGCTGTTTTTT.

This clone was recorded once. The rearrangement links TRBV4-1 to TRBJ1-2; D is unresolved. The V gene's germline CDR1 is MGHRA and CDR2 YSYEKL. CDR3 length: 15 residues. Trimming removed 0 bases from V and 8 bases from J, with 16 bases in between. CDR3 sequence: CASSQERGSLGGYTF. DNA for the CDR3: TGCGCCAGCAGCCAAGAGCGTGGCAGCCTAGGAGGCTACACCTTC.

The rearrangement joins TRBV4-2 to TRBJ2-2; 7 nucleotides match TRBD1. J gave up 4 bases and V 4 bases, and 12 bases lay outside the gene matches. CDR3 length: 17 amino acids. Germline V CDR1 and CDR2: LGHNA, YNFKEQ. The DNA for the CDR3 is TGTGCCAGCAGCCCGTACAGGGGCCCAGACATCACCGGGGAGCTGTTTTTT. Translating it yields CASSPYRGPDITGELFF.

This clone turned up a few times. V is TRBV9 and J is TRBJ2-7; 8 bases are a match to TRBD1. The CDR3 runs 15 residues. V was clipped by 7 bases and J by 0 bases; unmatched bases: 9. Germline CDR1 SGDLS, CDR2 YYNGEE. The CDR3 loop reads CASSVGQGTSYEQYF. The CDR3 nucleotides read TGTGCCAGCTCTGTCGGACAGGGAACCTCCTACGAGCAGTACTTC.

The V and J genes are TRBV5-1 and TRBJ2-1; D is unclear. Trimming removed 0 bases at V and 6 bases at J, with 7 bases between. Germline V gene lookup returns CDR1 SGHRS and CDR2 YFSETQ. The CDR3 runs to 13 residues. CDR3 nucleotide sequence: TGCGCCAGCAGCTTGGAACGAGGCAATGAGCAGTTCTTC. Its protein is CASSLERGNEQFF.

CDR3 bases: TGTGCCAGCAGTCCCGGCGACAGCAATACTGGAAACACCATATATTTT. Amino acids: CASSPGDSNTGNTIYF. The rearrangement joins TRBV28 to TRBJ1-3; the D gene is possibly TRBD1 (5 bases). The V end lost 5 bases, the J end lost 2 bases, and 16 bases lay between the germline ends. Germline assignment: CDR1 MDHEN and CDR2 SYDVKM. The CDR3 runs 16 residues. Full variable domain (remainder filled in from reference TRBV28 and TRBJ1-3): DVKVTQSSRYLVKRTGEKVFLECVQDMDHENMFWYRQDPGLGLRLIYFSYDVKMKEKGDIPEGYSVSREKKERFSLILESASTNQTSMYLCASSPGDSNTGNTIYFGEGSWLTVV.

The gene calls are TRBV11-2 and TRBJ2-1, with 7 bases identical to TRBD2. Germline V gives CDR1 SGHAT, CDR2 FQNNGV. The trim removed 3 bases at V and 9 bases at J, leaving 11 bases unmatched. There are 15 residues in the CDR3. CDR3 nucleotide sequence: TGTGCCAGCAGCTTCGAAAAGCGGGACTACGGTGAGCAGTTCTTC. Translated: CASSFEKRDYGEQFF.

The chain has TRBV28 and TRBJ1-1, with D possibly TRBD1 on 6 matching bases. The CDR3 length is 17 residues. Germline CDR1 reads MDHEN; CDR2 reads SYDVKM. V lost 3 bases and J lost 1, with 18 bases in between. The CDR3 bases are TGTGCCAGCAGTTTTAAGTCCGGACAGCCCGAGAACACTGAAGCTTTCTTT. Its translation is CASSFKSGQPENTEAFF. Supplemented by reference TRBV28 and TRBJ1-1, the full variable domain reads DVKVTQSSRYLVKRTGEKVFLECVQDMDHENMFWYRQDPGLGLRLIYFSYDVKMKEKGDIPEGYSVSREKKERFSLILESASTNQTSMYLCASSFKSGQPENTEAFFGQGTRLTVV.

This CDR3 is CASSPGGNTEAFF. CDR3 coding DNA: TGTGCCAGTAGTCCAGGGGGGAACACTGAAGCTTTCTTT. This chain connects TRBV19 to TRBJ1-1; TRBD1 agrees at 7 bases. CDR1 is LNHDA and CDR2 is SQIVND in the germline V gene (reference sequence). This CDR3 has 13 residues. Trimming at V came to 5 bases and at J to 1 base, leaving 1 base not matched to a gene.

This sequence joins TRBV3-1 (or the pseudogene TRBV3-2) and TRBJ2-1; maybe TRBD2 (5 bases). V dropped 2 bases and J dropped 2 bases, with 16 bases sitting between them. The CDR3 length is 17 residues. Germline lookup yields CDR1 LGHDT and CDR2 YNNKEL (reference sequence). The CDR3 DNA follows: TGTGCCAGCAGCCAAACATTTTTGGCTAGCCCCTACAATGAGCAGTTCTTC. This codes for CASSQTFLASPYNEQFF.

The gene calls are TRBV18 and TRBJ1-1; 10 bases match TRBD1. Germline CDR1 KGHSH, CDR2 LQKENI. The CDR3 sequence is 16 residues long. V lost 2 bases and J lost 1; bases outside the gene matches: 4. The chain's CDR3 is CASSPGGQGRNTEAFF. For the CDR3, the DNA is TGTGCCAGCTCACCAGGGGGACAGGGGAGGAACACTGAAGCTTTCTTT.

The genes are TRBV11-3 and TRBJ2-1, with a possible D match to TRBD2 (5 bases). The CDR3 is made up of 16 amino acids. Germline CDR1 is SGHNT and CDR2 is YENEEA. V was trimmed by 1 base and J by 0 bases, leaving 10 bases between them. The DNA of the CDR3 is TGTGCCAGCAGCTTAGGGGAGCGGAACTCCTACAATGAGCAGTTCTTC. It translates to CASSLGERNSYNEQFF. Supplemented by reference TRBV11-3 and TRBJ2-1, the full variable domain reads EAGVVQSPRYKIIEKKQPVAFWCNPISGHNTLYWYLQNLGQGPELLIRYENEEAVDDSQLPKDRFSAERLKGVDSTLKIQPAELGDSAVYLCASSLGERNSYNEQFFGPGTRLTVL.

The chain uses TRBV29-1 and TRBJ1-2; D might be TRBD1 (6 bases). The CDR3 has 15 residues. CDR1 and CDR2 from the germline V gene are SQVTM and ANQGSEA. V was pared by 0 bases and J by 3 bases, with 14 bases between. CDR3 residues: CSVEDWGGRYYGYTF. CDR3 nucleotides: TGCAGCGTTGAAGATTGGGGGGGGCGTTACTATGGCTACACCTTC.

Only one count was recorded for this clone. The chain joins TRBV5-1 to TRBJ2-5; 7 nucleotides match TRBD1. V lost 0 bases to trimming and J lost 1 base; unmatched junction nucleotides: 3. The CDR3 runs 15 residues. Per germline, CDR1 SGHRS and CDR2 YFSETQ. The DNA of the CDR3 is TGCGCCAGCAGCTTGGAGGGGACAGCCCAAGAGACCCAGTACTTC. Encoded protein: CASSLEGTAQETQYF.

This rearrangement joins TRBV10-3 to TRBJ1-3, with 10 bases fitting TRBD1. CDR1 is ENHRY and CDR2 is SYGVKD in the germline V gene. Trimming at V came to 4 bases and at J to 8 bases, leaving 8 bases not matched to a gene. CDR3 length: 15 residues. CDR3 region: CAISGTGGDMDTIYF. The CDR3 region has the DNA TGTGCCATCAGTGGGACAGGGGGTGATATGGACACCATATATTTT.

The V gene is TRBV10-3, the J gene TRBJ1-2, with TRBD1 as a possible D gene (6 bases). Germline assignment: CDR1 ENHRY and CDR2 SYGVKD. Trimming removed 7 bases from V and 8 bases from J, with 20 bases in between. This CDR3 is built from 14 residues. CDR3 amino acids: CAITAMGGLEGYTF. The CDR3 DNA follows: TGTGCCATCACCGCGATGGGGGGGCTAGAAGGCTACACCTTC.

The chain has TRBV21-1 and TRBJ2-7; the table gives TRBD2 as D, unverified against the DNA. TRBV21-1 is an annotated pseudogene. The CDR3 extends over 16 amino acids. CDR3 nucleotides: TGTGCCAGCACGTCCCCCCCCCTAGCGGACTCCTACGAGCAGTACTTC. This codes for CASTSPPLADSYEQYF.

The chain has TRBV5-5 and TRBJ1-2; 7 nucleotides align to TRBD1. The V and J ends lost 5 bases and 3 bases, in that order; junction bases with no gene match: 10. The CDR3 has 15 amino acids. Germline loops: CDR1 SGHKS, CDR2 YYEKEE (reference sequence). The CDR3 spells CASSRQGSGDYGYTF. The CDR3 coding sequence is TGTGCCAGCAGTAGACAGGGTTCGGGGGACTATGGCTACACCTTC. Drawing the rest from reference TRBV5-5 and TRBJ1-2, the complete variable domain is DAGVTQSPTHLIKTRGQQVTLRCSPISGHKSVSWYQQVLGQGPQFIFQYYEKEERGRGNFPDRFSARQFPNYSSELNVNALLLGDSALYLCASSRQGSGDYGYTFGSGTRLTVV.

V is TRBV7-9 and J is TRBJ1-1, with a possible D match to TRBD1 (5 bases). Germline-derived CDR1 and CDR2 are SEHNR and FQNEAQ (reference sequence). The CDR3 is 13 amino acids. The germline V and J ends were trimmed by 5 bases and 4 bases, with 11 bases remaining between them. CDR3 in amino acids: CASSLDRFTEAFF. DNA of the CDR3: TGTGCCAGCAGCCTAGACAGATTCACTGAAGCTTTCTTT.

This rearrangement joins TRBV6-5 to TRBJ1-2, with D possibly TRBD1 on 6 matching bases. The germline gives CDR1 MNHEY, CDR2 SVGAGI. The length of the CDR3 is 15 residues. Trimming left V 7 bases short and J 3 bases short, with 18 bases between. The CDR3 coding sequence is TGTGCCAGCACCCACTTCGGGGGGGCCGACTATGGCTACACCTTC. Protein: CASTHFGGADYGYTF.

The chain combines TRBV2 with TRBJ2-5; TRBD2 matches at 10 bases. CDR1 and CDR2 from the germline V gene are SNHLY and FYNNEI. The CDR3 has 16 residues. V lost 6 bases to trimming and J lost 3 bases; unmatched junction nucleotides: 10. The CDR3 reads CASSPRRLAGEETQYF. CDR3 sequence (DNA): TGTGCCAGCAGCCCGAGGAGGCTAGCGGGAGAAGAGACCCAGTACTTC. Variable domain in full (rest from reference TRBV2 and TRBJ2-5): EPEVTQTPSHQVTQMGQEVILRCVPISNHLYFYWYRQILGQKVEFLVSFYNNEISEKSEIFDDQFSVERPDGSNFTLKIRSTKLEDSAMYFCASSPRRLAGEETQYFGPGTRLLVL.

The table lists this clone with a few counts. V usage is TRBV9 and J usage is TRBJ1-2; D ambiguous. The CDR3 has 14 amino acids. Trimming pared 4 bases from V and 2 bases from J, leaving 12 bases between. In germline, CDR1 is SGDLS, CDR2 YYNGEE. Written as DNA, the CDR3 is TGTGCCAGCAGCCAAGGACGAGGGAACTATGGCTACACCTTC. Translated, it gives CASSQGRGNYGYTF. Supplemented by reference TRBV9 and TRBJ1-2, the full variable domain reads DSGVTQTPKHLITATGQRVTLRCSPRSGDLSVYWYQQSLDQGLQFLIQYYNGEERAKGNILERFSAQQFPDLHSELNLSSLELGDSALYFCASSQGRGNYGYTFGSGTRLTVV.

J is TRBJ1-1 and V is TRBV3-1 (or the pseudogene TRBV3-2); D is undetermined. V lost 1 base and J 1 base, leaving 7 bases between the germline ends. This CDR3 region has 14 residues. Germline V gene sequence: CDR1 LGHDT, CDR2 YNNKEL (reference sequence). The CDR3 bases are TGTGCCAGCAGCCAAGTTCAGGCGAACACTGAAGCTTTCTTT. Its protein is CASSQVQANTEAFF.

J is TRBJ2-1 and V is TRBV5-4; TRBD2 aligns across 7 bases. Looked up from germline, CDR1 is SGHNT and CDR2 is YYREEE (reference sequence). The trim removed 4 bases at V and 9 bases at J, leaving 10 bases unmatched. The CDR3 has 14 amino acids. The CDR3 nucleotides read TGTGCCAGCAGCCGCTTTGGCGGGAGAGGTGAGCAGTTCTTC. This encodes CASSRFGGRGEQFF. The whole variable domain, remainder taken from reference TRBV5-4 and TRBJ2-1, is ETGVTQSPTHLIKTRGQQVTLRCSSQSGHNTVSWYQQALGQGPQFIFQYYREEENGRGNFPPRFSGLQFPNYSSELNVNALELDDSALYLCASSRFGGRGEQFFGPGTRLTVL.

This chain joins TRBV19 and TRBJ1-2; D might be TRBD1 (5 bases). Trimming removed 3 bases at V and 4 bases at J, with 12 bases between. Germline V CDR1 and CDR2: LNHDA, SQIVND (reference sequence). The CDR3 extends over 14 amino acids. The CDR3 DNA sequence: TGTGCCAGTAGTATCTCGGGGGGAAGCTATGGCTACACCTTC. Its translation is CASSISGGSYGYTF.

The chain links TRBV6-1 to TRBJ1-2, with a weak D call TRBD1 (6 bases). The CDR3 consists of 15 residues. V lost 0 bases to trimming and J lost 6 bases, with 14 bases between them. CDR1 is MNHNS, CDR2 SASEGT, per germline. CDR3 residues: CASSEALKGHHGYTF. The CDR3 DNA is TGTGCCAGCAGTGAAGCGCTAAAGGGACACCATGGCTACACCTTC.